This T cell receptor (beta chain) derives from a study of shared clonotypes between healthy human individuals. HIV-negative, healthy adults without recent acute infections or vaccinations were the donors. It was across several immunoSEQ plates that each subset's genomic DNA was evenly split. Method: immunoSEQ multiplex PCR; TCRdb's copy keeps in-frame clones and lacks some. The profile shows about 460,000 clones, 60% to 80% of them singletons. The receptor's source is a woman between 40 and 50 years old in good health. Some clones in this sample may be carry-over from other donors' samples. The sample was PBMCs.

The CDR3 here is CASSLSSYEQYF. The DNA of the CDR3 is TGTGCCAGCAGCCTTAGCTCCTACGAGCAGTACTTC. The V and J genes are TRBV6-1 and TRBJ2-7; D not resolved. CDR3 size: 12 residues. Trimming took 6 bases from V and 0 from J, leaving 6 bases between them. Germline CDR1 reads MNHNS; CDR2 reads SASEGT.